The entry below gives a single TCR beta chain sequence along with its context. The data were taken from a study of Ad26.COV2.S vaccination and SARS-CoV-2 variants. This table comes from immunoSEQ multiplex PCR, and its TCRdb copy is limited to in-frame clones, with some not included. The top ten clones hold 3.9% of a sample with about 350,000 clones, just over 90% of them seen once. The material sequenced was peripheral blood, taken after recovery from COVID-19. This receptor was taken from a human donor who had recovered from COVID-19.

CDR3 coding DNA: TGTGCCAGCAGTTTATACGGATATAGCAATCAGCCCCAGCATTTT. Translated: CASSLYGYSNQPQHF. The J gene is TRBJ1-5, the V gene TRBV27; no definite D call. Trimming left V 1 base short and J 0 bases short, with 7 bases between. The CDR3 sequence is 15 residues long. CDR1 MNHEY and CDR2 SMNVEV come from the germline V gene (reference sequence).